Below, 8 T cell receptor beta chains from the same sample are listed, as sequenced in a study of OX40 agonist ivuxolimab in advanced cancers. Libraries were constructed by the immunoSEQ multiplex PCR assay. TCRdb holds this immuneACCESS table with in-frame rearrangements only. Some clones are missing; in checked studies, unresolved V genes explain under half, and the rest has no known cause. For this sample the table gives tens of thousands of clones, of which roughly 81% were detected only once. 1.5% to 2% of the sample is taken by the ten largest. The input for sequencing was CD4+ or CD8+ T cells sorted from blood, taken in a trial of the OX40 agonist ivuxolimab. The source is an adult with an advanced solid tumor such as melanoma, head and neck, liver or kidney cancer.

The rearrangement joins TRBV4-1 to TRBJ1-1; a weak D match, TRBD1 (5 bases). There are 13 residues in the CDR3. The V and J ends lost 6 bases and 3 bases respectively, with 11 bases between them. Germline loops: CDR1 MGHRA, CDR2 YSYEKL. For the CDR3, the DNA is TGCGCCAGCAGGGAACAGGCGGACACTGAAGCTTTCTTT. Protein: CASREQADTEAFF.

The V and J genes are TRBV6-1 and TRBJ2-2; D possibly corresponds to TRBD2 (5 bases). This CDR3 has 14 residues. Trimming cost V 0 bases and J 7 bases, with 9 bases left between them. Germline loops: CDR1 MNHNS, CDR2 SASEGT. The CDR3 DNA sequence: TGTGCCAGCAGTGAAGCGCTTCGGGGCGGGGAGCTGTTTTTT. As protein: CASSEALRGGELFF.

The chain recombines TRBV28 with TRBJ2-7, with 7 positions matching TRBD2. The CDR3 covers 12 residues. V was pared by 8 bases and J by 5 bases, with 6 bases of the junction left unmatched. Germline CDR1 reads MDHEN; CDR2 reads SYDVKM. The CDR3 DNA sequence: TGTGCCAGCGGGTTGGCGGGGGACGAGCAGTACTTC. The encoded protein is CASGLAGDEQYF.

The chain employs TRBV5-6 and TRBJ2-5; 8 nucleotides match TRBD2. The CDR3 has 15 amino acids. J gave up 4 bases and V 2 bases, and 7 bases lay outside the gene matches. CDR1 SGHDT and CDR2 YYEEEE come from the germline V gene. The CDR3 DNA sequence: TGTGCCAGCAGCTTCCGGACTAGCTCGCGAGAGACCCAGTACTTC. This gives the protein CASSFRTSSRETQYF.

The chain joins TRBV21-1 to TRBJ2-5; the DNA was not compared with TRBD2, the D call given in the table. TRBV21-1 is tagged as a pseudogene. The CDR3 runs to 12 residues. As DNA, the CDR3 is TGTGCCAGCAGGGGACTTGGAGAGACCCAGTACTTC. Its translation is CASRGLGETQYF.

This chain connects TRBV7-4 to TRBJ1-3; D remains unclear. Per the germline V gene, CDR1 is SGHVT and CDR2 is SQSDAQ. Trimming pared 9 bases from V and 1 base from J, leaving 19 bases between. CDR3 length equals 16 residues. The DNA for the CDR3 is TGTGCCAGAACGCCGGTCGGCCTATCATCTGGAAACACCATATATTTT. Translation: CARTPVGLSSGNTIYF.

The chain links TRBV6-4 to TRBJ2-1; TRBD2 might be the D (5 bases). Trimming pared 1 base from V and 9 bases from J, leaving 10 bases between. The V gene's germline CDR1 is MRHNA and CDR2 SNTAGT. The CDR3 is 13 amino acids. The CDR3 reads CASSDWRRSEQFF. CDR3 DNA: TGTGCCAGCAGTGACTGGCGGAGGAGTGAGCAGTTCTTC.

This clone was picked up a small number of times. The chain joins TRBV5-6 to TRBJ1-1; D remains ambiguous. Germline values: CDR1 SGHDT, CDR2 YYEEEE. This CDR3 has 15 residues. V dropped 0 bases and J dropped 1 base, with 10 bases sitting between them. CDR3 sequence: CASSLGLKGNTEAFF. DNA for the CDR3: TGTGCCAGCAGCTTGGGGTTGAAGGGGAACACTGAAGCTTTCTTT.